Below, one T cell receptor beta chain is given with its context. Its cognate antigen is unknown. TCRdb analysed the 5' RACE reads with MiXCR anew, one entry per CDR3 protein. The sample includes roughly 15,000 distinct CDR3 sequences, 7.3% of them seen just once. This record comes from a study of spatial heterogeneity in lung cancer. Study-wide background: Compared with alpha-chain sequences, beta-chain sequences were consistently detected in greater numbers.

Findings of the study overall: Coverage was estimated at approximately 7.4% of tumor T cells for alpha chains and 13% for beta chains. Mutation tallies in tumors tracked expanded intratumoral alpha and beta TCR counts.

Time point indicated: sample taken at primary tumor resection. Samples were obtained from 70 or so donors, all untreated early-stage non-small cell lung cancer patients. The authors sequenced whole RNA from tumor, nontumor lung or frozen PBMC without sorting. Trimming pared 1 base from V and 10 bases from J, leaving 9 bases between. The CDR3 is made up of 12 amino acids. Germline lookup yields CDR1 SGHVS and CDR2 FNYEAQ. The origin of this receptor is a male donor with early-stage non-small cell lung cancer. The chain links TRBV7-6 to TRBJ2-3; D might be TRBD2 (5 bases). The sequenced sample was lung tumor tissue, obtained at surgery. The CDR3 DNA reads as TGTGCCAGCAGCTTAGTAGCGCATCCGCAGTATTTT. Translated, it gives CASSLVAHPQYF.